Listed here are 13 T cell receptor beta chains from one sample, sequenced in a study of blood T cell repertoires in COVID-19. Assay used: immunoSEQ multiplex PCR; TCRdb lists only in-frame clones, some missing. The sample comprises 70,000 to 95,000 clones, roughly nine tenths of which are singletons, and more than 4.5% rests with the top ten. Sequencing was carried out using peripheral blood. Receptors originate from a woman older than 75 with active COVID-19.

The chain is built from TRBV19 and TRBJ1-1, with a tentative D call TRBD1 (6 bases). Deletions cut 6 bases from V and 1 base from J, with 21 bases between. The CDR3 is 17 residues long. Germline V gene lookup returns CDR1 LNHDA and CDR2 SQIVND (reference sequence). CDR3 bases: TGTGCCAGTAGGGGGGCAAACAGGCTTCCACAGAACACTGAAGCTTTCTTT. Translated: CASRGANRLPQNTEAFF.

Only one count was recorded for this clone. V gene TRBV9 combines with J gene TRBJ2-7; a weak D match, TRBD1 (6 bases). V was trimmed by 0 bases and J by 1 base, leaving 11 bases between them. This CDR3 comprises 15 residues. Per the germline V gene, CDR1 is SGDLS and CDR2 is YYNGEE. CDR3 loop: CASSVGGRGSYEQYF. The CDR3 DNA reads TGTGCCAGCAGCGTAGGGGGCAGGGGATCCTACGAGCAGTACTTC.

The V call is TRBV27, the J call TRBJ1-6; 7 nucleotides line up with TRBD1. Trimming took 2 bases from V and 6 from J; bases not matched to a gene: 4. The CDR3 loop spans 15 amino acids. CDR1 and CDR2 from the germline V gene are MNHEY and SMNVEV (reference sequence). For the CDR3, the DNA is TGTGCCAGCAGTTTAGGGCAGGGGGGTAATTCACCCCTCCACTTT. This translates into CASSLGQGGNSPLHF.

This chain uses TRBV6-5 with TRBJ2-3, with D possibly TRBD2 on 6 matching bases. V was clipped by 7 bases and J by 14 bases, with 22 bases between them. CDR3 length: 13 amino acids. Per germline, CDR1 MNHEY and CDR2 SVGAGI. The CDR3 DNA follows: TGTGCCAGCAAAGTGATAGCGGTGGGGTCGGCGTATTTT. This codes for CASKVIAVGSAYF.

The CDR3 region has the DNA TGTGCCAGCAGCTTGGTACAGGGCAATGAGCAGTTCTTC. It is translated as CASSLVQGNEQFF. V is TRBV5-4 and J is TRBJ2-1, with a tentative D call TRBD1 (6 bases). The V end was cut by 0 bases, the J end by 6 bases, with 7 bases between. Germline V gene lookup returns CDR1 SGHNT and CDR2 YYREEE (reference sequence). This CDR3 spans 13 amino acids.

This CDR3 reads CASSQDGQAVLREKLFF. CDR3 DNA: TGTGCCAGCAGCCAAGATGGACAGGCAGTCCTCAGGGAAAAACTGTTTTTT. V and J are TRBV3-1 (or the pseudogene TRBV3-2) and TRBJ1-4, with 7 nucleotides matching TRBD1. J gave up 8 bases and V 0 bases, and 12 bases lay outside the gene matches. CDR1 and CDR2 from the germline V gene are LGHDT and YNNKEL (reference sequence). This CDR3 is 17 amino acids long.

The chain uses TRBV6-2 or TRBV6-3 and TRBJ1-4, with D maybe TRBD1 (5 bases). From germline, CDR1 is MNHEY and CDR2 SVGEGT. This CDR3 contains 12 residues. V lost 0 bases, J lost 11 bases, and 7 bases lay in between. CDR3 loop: CASSYSAGKLFF. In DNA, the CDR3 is TGTGCCAGCAGTTACTCAGCAGGGAAACTGTTTTTT.

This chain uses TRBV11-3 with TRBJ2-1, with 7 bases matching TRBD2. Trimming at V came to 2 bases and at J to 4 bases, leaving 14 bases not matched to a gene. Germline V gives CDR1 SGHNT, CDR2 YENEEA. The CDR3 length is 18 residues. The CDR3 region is CASSLFGRSALNYNEQFF. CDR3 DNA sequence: TGTGCCAGCAGCTTATTCGGGAGGAGCGCCCTTAATTACAATGAGCAGTTCTTC.

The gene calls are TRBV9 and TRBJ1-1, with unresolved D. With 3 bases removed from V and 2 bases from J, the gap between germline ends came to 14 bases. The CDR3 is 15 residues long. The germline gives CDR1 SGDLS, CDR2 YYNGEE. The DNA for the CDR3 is TGTGCCAGCAGCGACGAGGATGGGTCCAACACTGAAGCTTTCTTT. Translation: CASSDEDGSNTEAFF.

The CDR3 protein is CASSIDIQGVYEQYF. The CDR3 DNA reads as TGTGCCAGTAGTATTGACATTCAGGGGGTCTACGAGCAGTACTTC. The gene calls are TRBV19 and TRBJ2-7; TRBD1 matches 7 bases. The CDR3 loop spans 15 amino acids. Germline CDR1 is LNHDA and CDR2 is SQIVND (reference sequence). V was pared by 3 bases and J by 3 bases, with 8 bases of the junction left unmatched.

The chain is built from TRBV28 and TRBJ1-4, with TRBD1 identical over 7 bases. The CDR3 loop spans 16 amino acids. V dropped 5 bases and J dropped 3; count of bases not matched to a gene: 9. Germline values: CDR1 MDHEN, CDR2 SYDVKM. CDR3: CASSLTGSLANEKLFF. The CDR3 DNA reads TGTGCCAGCAGTCTGACAGGGAGTTTGGCTAATGAAAAACTGTTTTTT.

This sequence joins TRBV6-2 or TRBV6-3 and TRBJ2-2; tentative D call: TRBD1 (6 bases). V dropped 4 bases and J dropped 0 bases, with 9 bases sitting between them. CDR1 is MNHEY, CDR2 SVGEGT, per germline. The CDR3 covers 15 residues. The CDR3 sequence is CASSSGTPNTGELFF. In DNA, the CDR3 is TGTGCCAGCAGTTCCGGGACACCGAACACCGGGGAGCTGTTTTTT.

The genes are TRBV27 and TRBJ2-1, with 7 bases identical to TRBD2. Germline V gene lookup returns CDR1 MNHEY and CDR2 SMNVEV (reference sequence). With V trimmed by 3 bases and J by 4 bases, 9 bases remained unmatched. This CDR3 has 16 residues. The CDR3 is CASSFAGGSGYNEQFF. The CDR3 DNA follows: TGTGCCAGCAGTTTTGCGGGCGGGAGTGGATACAATGAGCAGTTCTTC.